Presented here are 25 T cell receptor beta chains from one specimen sequenced in a study of identical twins. TCRdb independently ran MiXCR on the 5' RACE reads; one entry per CDR3 protein. The repertoire holds approximately 670,000 distinct CDR3 sequences, with 6.1% as singletons. Specimen: naive T cells sorted from blood. All receptors derive from a man aged 18 to 29 in good health.

This clonotype was counted many times. V and J are TRBV7-6 and TRBJ2-3; D is undetermined. This CDR3 is built from 15 residues. The germline gives CDR1 SGHVS, CDR2 FNYEAQ. Deletions cut 3 bases from V and 0 bases from J, with 10 bases between. DNA of the CDR3: TGTGCCAGCAGCTTTATCGCAGATAGCACAGATACGCAGTATTTT. Translated: CASSFIADSTDTQYF.

The sample holds many counts of this clonotype. V usage is TRBV29-1 and J usage is TRBJ1-4; D is uncertain. Trimming took off 4 bases at V and 3 bases at J, with 9 bases between the two ends. The CDR3 consists of 13 residues. Germline V gene lookup returns CDR1 SQVTM and CDR2 ANQGSEA. The CDR3 sequence: CSVAWSPNEKLFF. Here the CDR3 DNA reads TGCAGCGTTGCATGGAGTCCTAATGAAAAACTGTTTTTT.

Many counts were recorded for this clonotype. The chain has TRBV2 and TRBJ1-2, with 7 bases aligning to TRBD1. Trimming removed 9 bases from V and 6 bases from J; junction bases left unmatched: 13. From germline, CDR1 is SNHLY and CDR2 FYNNEI. The CDR3 has 14 residues. DNA for the CDR3: TGTGCCAGTCAGAAGACAGGGTCTCCCAATGGCTACACCTTC. Its protein product is CASQKTGSPNGYTF.

The chain is built from TRBV20-1 and TRBJ2-1; 8 nucleotides match TRBD1. The germline V gene has CDR1 DFQATT and CDR2 SNEGSKA (reference sequence). This CDR3 spans 14 amino acids. The CDR3 loop reads CRVTDRGSYNEQFF. Here the CDR3 DNA reads TGCAGAGTAACAGACAGGGGTTCCTACAATGAGCAGTTCTTC.

This clonotype occurred a few times. The rearrangement uses TRBV5-5 and TRBJ2-1; TRBD2 might be the D (6 bases). V was cut by 1 base and J by 8 bases, with 19 bases left in between. Germline V gene sequence: CDR1 SGHKS, CDR2 YYEKEE (reference sequence). There are 16 residues in the CDR3. The CDR3 coding sequence is TGTGCCAGCAGCTTGACTCCGGGCGGGGTGGGGGATGAGCAGTTCTTC. As protein: CASSLTPGGVGDEQFF.

This clonotype was seen a handful of times. The chain uses TRBV4-1 and TRBJ2-5; TRBD2 matches 8 bases. Germline values: CDR1 MGHRA, CDR2 YSYEKL. This CDR3 comprises 14 residues. Unmatched junction bases numbered 3, after V lost 0 bases and J lost 6 bases. The CDR3 DNA is TGCGCCAGCAGCCAAGAGCGGGAGGCACAGACCCAGTACTTC. This sequence encodes CASSQEREAQTQYF.

Turning to this clonotype: A single base separates this from a much larger clone, so it may be a read error. The J gene is TRBJ2-1, the V gene TRBV10-3, with D tentatively TRBD2 (5 bases). The germline CDR1 and CDR2 sequences are ENHRY and SYGVKD. This CDR3 is 17 amino acids long. This CDR3 is CAISESEVDFEQNERFF. The CDR3 bases are TGTGCCATCAGTGAGTCGGAGGTGGACTTCGAACAGAATGAGCGGTTCTTC.

This clonotype was detected only a few times. V and J are TRBV28 and TRBJ2-6; 8 positions agree with TRBD1. V gave up 5 bases and J gave up 0 bases; unmatched junction bases: 6. CDR3 length: 17 amino acids. Germline-derived CDR1 and CDR2 are MDHEN and SYDVKM. In nucleotides, the CDR3 is TGTGCCAGCAGTACCGGGGACAGGAGCTCTGGGGCCAACGTCCTGACTTTC. Protein sequence: CASSTGDRSSGANVLTF. The full variable domain, in which reference TRBV28 and TRBJ2-6 provide the parts outside the CDR3, is DVKVTQSSRYLVKRTGEKVFLECVQDMDHENMFWYRQDPGLGLRLIYFSYDVKMKEKGDIPEGYSVSREKKERFSLILESASTNQTSMYLCASSTGDRSSGANVLTFGAGSRLTVL.

This chain uses TRBV7-2 with TRBJ1-1; D is unresolved. The CDR3 covers 13 residues. The germline CDR1 and CDR2 sequences are SGHTA and FQGNSA. The ends were cut back, 5 bases at V and 0 bases at J, with 7 bases in the middle. CDR3 loop: CASSPYMNTEAFF. DNA for the CDR3: TGTGCCAGCAGCCCCTACATGAACACTGAAGCTTTCTTT.

This chain uses TRBV20-1 with TRBJ2-7; 7 nucleotides agree with TRBD2. CDR1 is DFQATT, CDR2 SNEGSKA, per germline (reference sequence). This CDR3 has 14 residues. V shed 1 base, J shed 1 base, and the junction held 4 bases outside the gene matches. The CDR3 loop reads CSARAPSGSYEQYF. The CDR3 region has the DNA TGCAGTGCTAGAGCTCCTAGCGGATCCTACGAGCAGTACTTC.

This clonotype came up many times. V is TRBV5-1 and J is TRBJ2-7, with D unresolved. V lost 0 bases and J 4 bases, leaving 11 bases between the germline ends. This CDR3 has 14 residues. The germline V gene encodes CDR1 SGHRS and CDR2 YFSETQ. The CDR3 region has the DNA TGCGCCAGCAGCTTGGTGGGAACCTCTTACGAGCAGTACTTC. Encoded protein: CASSLVGTSYEQYF. The whole variable domain, remainder taken from reference TRBV5-1 and TRBJ2-7, is KAGVTQTPRYLIKTRGQQVTLSCSPISGHRSVSWYQQTPGQGLQFLFEYFSETQRNKGNFPGRFSGRQFSNSRSEMNVSTLELGDSALYLCASSLVGTSYEQYFGPGTRLTVT.

The J gene is TRBJ2-7, the V gene TRBV6-2 or TRBV6-3; D call uncertain. The V gene lost 4 bases and the J gene lost 5 bases, with 18 bases spanning the gap. This CDR3 is built from 15 residues. Germline CDR1 MNHEY, CDR2 SVGEGT. The CDR3 DNA sequence: TGTGCCAGCAGTTTCCGGGCGCGGTCTGTGAACGAGCAGTACTTC. Translation: CASSFRARSVNEQYF.

This clonotype was counted ten times or more. This rearrangement joins TRBV29-1 to TRBJ1-1; D not certain. The length of the CDR3 is 15 residues. Trimming stripped 6 bases from V and 1 base from J, with 18 bases between. The V gene's germline CDR1 is SQVTM and CDR2 ANQGSEA. The CDR3 region is CSVAPRQNPNTEAFF. CDR3 nucleotide sequence: TGCAGCGTGGCCCCCAGGCAGAACCCGAACACTGAAGCTTTCTTT.

At least ten counts were recorded for this clonotype. The chain couples TRBV12-3 or TRBV12-4 to TRBJ2-1; D could derive from TRBD1 or TRBD2 (5 bases each). This CDR3 has 18 residues. V was trimmed by 5 bases and J by 0 bases, leaving 20 bases between them. The CDR3: CASSTLVGPKASYNEQFF. In DNA form, the CDR3 reads TGTGCCAGCAGTACACTGGTGGGACCCAAGGCCTCCTACAATGAGCAGTTCTTC.

This clonotype appeared many times. This rearrangement joins TRBV20-1 to TRBJ1-1; D uncertain. Trimming stripped 5 bases from V and 1 base from J, with 11 bases between. This CDR3 region has 13 residues. Per the germline V gene, CDR1 is DFQATT and CDR2 is SNEGSKA (reference sequence). CDR3 amino acids: CSALRLQNTEAFF. CDR3 DNA: TGCAGTGCTTTACGCTTACAGAACACTGAAGCTTTCTTT.

This clonotype was counted between two and nine times. This chain joins TRBV15 and TRBJ2-7; the D is unclear. The CDR3 is made up of 14 amino acids. Germline values: CDR1 LNHNV, CDR2 YYDKDF (reference sequence). The V end was cut by 0 bases, the J end by 7 bases, with 13 bases between. In DNA form, the CDR3 reads TGTGCCACCAGCAGAGAGGATCCCCTGGAGGAGCAGTACTTC. Translating gives CATSREDPLEEQYF. Full variable domain (remainder filled in from reference TRBV15 and TRBJ2-7): DAMVIQNPRYQVTQFGKPVTLSCSQTLNHNVMYWYQQKSSQAPKLLFHYYDKDFNNEADTPDNFQSRRPNTSFCFLDIRSPGLGDTAMYLCATSREDPLEEQYFGPGTRLTVT.

This clonotype was counted between two and nine times. V and J are TRBV29-1 and TRBJ2-7; the match to TRBD2 covers 7 bases. The CDR3 consists of 15 residues. The germline CDR1 and CDR2 sequences are SQVTM and ANQGSEA. V lost 7 bases, J lost 3 bases, and 15 bases stayed unmatched. The CDR3 is CSALGGGRFLYEQYF. The CDR3 coding sequence is TGCAGCGCCTTAGGAGGCGGGAGATTTCTCTACGAGCAGTACTTC.

This clonotype was seen a few times. This rearrangement joins TRBV6-1 to TRBJ2-7, with 8 bases fitting TRBD1. The CDR3 length is 15 residues. Germline lookup yields CDR1 MNHNS and CDR2 SASEGT. The V and J ends lost 4 bases and 2 bases, in that order; junction bases with no gene match: 7. The CDR3 nucleotides are TGTGCCAGCAGTGGGACAGGGTCTTGGGCCTACGAGCAGTACTTC. Protein sequence: CASSGTGSWAYEQYF.

This chain links TRBV11-2 with TRBJ2-7, with no clear D. The CDR3 totals 13 residues. CDR1 is SGHAT, CDR2 FQNNGV, per germline. The V gene lost 2 bases and the J gene lost 4 bases, with 9 bases spanning the gap. The DNA for the CDR3 is TGTGCCAGCAGCTTACGAGCACTTTACGAGCAGTACGTC. Translating gives CASSLRALYEQYV.

This rearrangement joins TRBV12-3 or TRBV12-4 to TRBJ2-7, with 8 positions matching TRBD2. CDR3 length: 18 amino acids. V trimming: 1 base; J trimming: 2 bases; junction bases outside the gene matches: 13. The DNA of the CDR3 is TGTGCCAGCAGTTTAGAGGACTTTAATTGGCGGGGGGCCTACGAGCAGTACTTC. Amino acid sequence: CASSLEDFNWRGAYEQYF.

The sample holds a few counts of this clonotype. The chain employs TRBV9 and TRBJ2-3; 9 bases are a match to TRBD2. CDR3 size: 17 residues. Trimming cost V 0 bases and J 4 bases; bases outside gene matches: 9. From germline, CDR1 is SGDLS and CDR2 YYNGEE. The DNA of the CDR3 is TGTGCCAGCAGCGTAGAGTTAGCGGGAGTTCAGGCAGATACGCAGTATTTT. This gives the protein CASSVELAGVQADTQYF.

Many counts were recorded for this clonotype. The CDR3 spells CASSLAGKLAPFQETQYF. The CDR3 nucleotides are TGCGCCAGCAGCTTGGCGGGGAAACTAGCGCCTTTCCAAGAGACCCAGTACTTC. This chain joins TRBV5-1 and TRBJ2-5; 7 nucleotides agree with TRBD2. CDR1 and CDR2 from the germline V gene are SGHRS and YFSETQ. V shed 0 bases and J 1 base; nucleotides not matched to a gene: 12. CDR3 length: 18 amino acids.

This clonotype was seen a few times. The chain combines TRBV12-3 or TRBV12-4 with TRBJ2-1, with 14 bases aligning to TRBD2. CDR3 length: 13 residues. V was pared by 5 bases and J by 16 bases, with 7 bases of the junction left unmatched. For the CDR3, the DNA is TGTGCCAGCAGTGAAGGGACTAGCGGGAGCATATTCTTC. The encoded protein is CASSEGTSGSIFF.

This clonotype was observed a handful of times. The chain recombines TRBV7-9 with TRBJ2-7; 7 bases match TRBD2. Germline-derived CDR1 and CDR2 are SEHNR and FQNEAQ (reference sequence). The CDR3 contains 14 residues. Trimming removed 5 bases from V and 1 base from J; junction bases left unmatched: 5. The CDR3 coding sequence is TGTGCCAGCAGCACCTCTAGCGGATCCTACGAGCAGTACTTC. This encodes CASSTSSGSYEQYF.

There are many counts of this clonotype. This chain uses TRBV20-1 with TRBJ2-7; D is ambiguous. The germline gives CDR1 DFQATT, CDR2 SNEGSKA (reference sequence). Trimming shortened V by 5 bases and J by 4 bases, and 9 bases separated the two germline ends. The CDR3 covers 11 residues. CDR3 nucleotide sequence: TGCAGTGCTGACCAGGTATACGAGCAGTACTTC. Translation: CSADQVYEQYF.